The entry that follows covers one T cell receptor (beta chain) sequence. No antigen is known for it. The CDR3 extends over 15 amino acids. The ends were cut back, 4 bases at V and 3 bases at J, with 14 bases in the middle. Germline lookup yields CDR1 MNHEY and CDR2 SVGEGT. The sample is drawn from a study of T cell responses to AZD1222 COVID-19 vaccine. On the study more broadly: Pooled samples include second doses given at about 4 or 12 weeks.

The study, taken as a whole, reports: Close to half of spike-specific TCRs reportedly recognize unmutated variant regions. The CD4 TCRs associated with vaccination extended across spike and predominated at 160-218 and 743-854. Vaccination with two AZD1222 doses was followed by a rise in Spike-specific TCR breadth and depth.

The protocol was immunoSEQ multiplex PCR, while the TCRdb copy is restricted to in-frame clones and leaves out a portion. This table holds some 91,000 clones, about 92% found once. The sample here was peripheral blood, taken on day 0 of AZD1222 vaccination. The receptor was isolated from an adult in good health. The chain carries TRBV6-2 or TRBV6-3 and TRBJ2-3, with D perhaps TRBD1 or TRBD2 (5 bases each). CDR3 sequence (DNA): TGTGCCAGCAGTTCGACCGGGACGGGGACAGATACGCAGTATTTT. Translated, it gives CASSSTGTGTDTQYF.